This T cell receptor beta chain was recorded in a study of T-cell reconstitution after alpha-beta-depleted transplantation in children (dated by TCRdb to about 2016). In terms of the full investigation: Using TCR repertoire profiling, the study quantitatively followed how T-cell immune reconstitution unfolded in children after TCRalphabeta/CD19-depleted allogeneic hematopoietic cell transplantation.

This clonotype was seen a handful of times. Its antigen is unknown. Base qualities are not at hand, and no much larger clone is one base apart. The library was obtained by PCR. TCRdb lists the instrument as Illumina HiSeq 2500. TCR libraries were prepared with molecular barcoding, using unique molecular identifiers to normalize TCRbeta repertoire quantification. TCRdb's own reprocessing of the public reads used fastp at Q25 and MiXCR and kept productive beta chains. Each CDR3 protein gets just one entry, which takes the most common genes and DNA from the rows behind it. The sample table holds 600,000 to 700,000 distinct CDR3 sequences, of which around 13% were seen once. Roughly 0.77% of the sample goes to the ten largest clones. In the paper's terms, the treatment or condition label means: allogeneic hematopoietic cell transplantation with graft depleted of TCRalphabeta T cells and CD19 B cells. The children who served as transplant recipients had been given grafts of TCRalphabeta/CD19-depleted allogeneic hematopoietic cells.

Overall study results and their limits: The apparently early alphabetaT-cell count recovery about two months after transplant was reportedly dependent on only several hundred rapidly expanded clones derived from non-depleted graft cells. Hyperexpanded clone frequencies declined over subsequent months; after one year, T-cell counts and TCRbeta diversity were mostly attributed to newly produced T cells. In some patients, high TCRbeta diversity at day 60 was attributed to recipient T cells and intrathymic progenitors that had survived conditioning.

The receptor was derived from a girl aged 2 to 10 with congenital amegakaryocytic thrombocytopenia, due to receive a stem cell transplant. The sample was PBMCs, taken before TCRalphabeta/CD19-depleted stem cell transplant.

The nucleotide sequence is given as TGTGCCAGCAGTGATTGGTCGGGGCCCCAGTACTTC. The resulting protein is CASSDWSGPQYF. The chain employs TRBV2 and TRBJ2-5; the D gene could be either TRBD1 or TRBD2, each agreeing at 5 bases. As encoded in the germline V gene, CDR1 is SNHLY while CDR2 is FYNNEI. V is reduced by 3 bases and J by 9 bases, leaving a spacing of 11 bases between them. The CDR3 contains 12 residues, cysteine and phenylalanine counted. The DNA shown is the 36-base CDR3, in frame from base 1.